The sequence of this TCR beta chain was determined in a study of T cell responses to AZD1222 COVID-19 vaccine. Study-wide results and caveats: A mostly white British donor set with more females was recruited, and clonal diversity was possibly underestimated. Spike-wide coverage was observed for vaccine-associated CD4 TCRs, with dominant responses at 160-218 and 743-854. Among AZD1222 vaccinees, only 5 to 7 were seropositive at baseline.

This clone came up once. Its antigen is still unknown. The protocol was immunoSEQ multiplex PCR, while the TCRdb copy is restricted to in-frame clones and leaves out a portion. Of 100,000 to 150,000 clones listed, 90% are singletons. The length of the CDR3 is 13 residues. CDR1 is MNHEY and CDR2 is SVGEGT in the germline V gene. V was pared by 5 bases and J by 2 bases, with 9 bases between. This receptor was obtained from an adult in good health. The specimen was peripheral blood, collected on day 0 of MenACWY control vaccination. The chain recombines TRBV6-2 or TRBV6-3 with TRBJ1-2; D is ambiguous. The CDR3 bases are TGTGCCAGCAGTCCCGGGGAGAACTATGGCTACACCTTC. Its protein product is CASSPGENYGYTF.